This passage covers 20 T cell receptor beta chains from one sample sequenced in a study of shared clonotypes between healthy human individuals. Profiling relied on immunoSEQ multiplex PCR, and the TCRdb table lists in-frame clones only, not all of them. Counted here are 2.5 million or so clones, approximately 94% occurring once; the ten biggest clones make up about 0.13%. Sequencing was done on a sample of naive CD4+ T cells sorted from blood. Subset noted: CD45RA+ positively selected. The receptors were sampled from a man younger than 30 in good health.

On this clone itself: This specimen includes other DNA sequences encoding the same CDR3. The chain employs TRBV18 and TRBJ2-3; D unclear. Deletions cut 2 bases from V and 0 bases from J, with 9 bases between. The CDR3 sequence is 15 residues long. CDR1 KGHSH and CDR2 LQKENI come from the germline V gene. CDR3 coding DNA: TGTGCCAGCTCACCAAGGGAAGCTAGCACAGATACGCAGTATTTT. Translation gives CASSPREASTDTQYF.

The rearrangement uses TRBV19 and TRBJ1-5; 7 bases agree with TRBD1. Looked up from germline, CDR1 is LNHDA and CDR2 is SQIVND (reference sequence). Trimming took 7 bases from V and 3 from J; bases not matched to a gene: 15. This CDR3 comprises 17 residues. In DNA, the CDR3 is TGTGCCAGTAATTCCCCTTCCCTCGGGACAGTCAATCAGCCCCAGCATTTT. Translating gives CASNSPSLGTVNQPQHF.

The V gene is TRBV5-1, the J gene TRBJ1-1, with TRBD1 as a possible D gene (6 bases). Germline V gene sequence: CDR1 SGHRS, CDR2 YFSETQ. This CDR3 spans 15 amino acids. The V gene lost 2 bases and the J gene lost 8 bases, with 19 bases spanning the gap. The CDR3 here is CASSFVPSGQIEAFF. CDR3 bases: TGCGCCAGCAGCTTCGTACCGTCGGGACAAATCGAAGCTTTCTTT.

The chain joins TRBV10-3 to TRBJ1-1; a weak D match, TRBD1 (6 bases). CDR1 is ENHRY, CDR2 SYGVKD, per germline. The CDR3 has 11 residues. Trimming took 3 bases from V and 10 from J, leaving 9 bases between them. The CDR3 sequence: CAISDTGSAFF. The DNA for the CDR3 is TGTGCCATCAGTGACACAGGGTCAGCTTTCTTT.

This clone was counted a single time. CDR3 in DNA: TGTGCCAGCAGTGATGGACAGGGTTGGAGCAAAAACATTCAGTACTTC. It translates to CASSDGQGWSKNIQYF. The genes are TRBV6-1 and TRBJ2-4, with 8 bases lining up with TRBD1. Germline V gene data show CDR1 as MNHNS and CDR2 as SASEGT. The J segment lost 3 bases and the V segment lost 3 bases, leaving 7 bases of the junction unmatched. The CDR3 consists of 16 residues.

The rearrangement links TRBV5-1 to TRBJ2-6, with D possibly TRBD1 on 5 matching bases. The germline V and J ends were trimmed by 2 bases and 0 bases, with 9 bases remaining between them. The germline V gene has CDR1 SGHRS and CDR2 YFSETQ. The CDR3 has 16 amino acids. CDR3 residues: CASSFSGSSGANVLTF. CDR3 DNA: TGCGCCAGCAGCTTTTCAGGGTCCTCTGGGGCCAACGTCCTGACTTTC.

CDR3 amino acids: CSVEGGAAVNGYTF. In nucleotides, the CDR3 is TGCAGCGTTGAAGGGGGAGCAGCGGTCAATGGCTACACCTTC. This chain joins TRBV29-1 and TRBJ1-2; no reliable D call. Trimming took off 1 base at V and 6 bases at J, with 15 bases between the two ends. This CDR3 contains 14 residues. Germline V gene data show CDR1 as SQVTM and CDR2 as ANQGSEA.

The genes are TRBV30 and TRBJ1-1, with 7 bases that match TRBD1. The CDR3 length is 13 residues. CDR1 is GTSNPN and CDR2 is SVGIG in the germline V gene (reference sequence). Losses at the gene ends were 7 bases for V and 5 bases for J; bases not matched to a gene: 10. CDR3 loop: CASRIQGKTEAFF. The CDR3 nucleotides read TGTGCCTCAAGAATACAGGGGAAAACTGAAGCTTTCTTT.

V usage is TRBV7-2 and J usage is TRBJ1-2; D possibly corresponds to TRBD1 (5 bases). Germline V gene data show CDR1 as SGHTA and CDR2 as FQGNSA. The CDR3 totals 13 residues. The V end was cut by 5 bases, the J end by 10 bases, with 17 bases between. In DNA form, the CDR3 reads TGTGCCAGCAGCCGTCCGGGGGACGGGGTCTACACCTTC. Translation gives CASSRPGDGVYTF.

The chain uses TRBV18 and TRBJ2-7, with D perhaps being TRBD1 or TRBD2 (5 bases each). V lost 0 bases to trimming and J lost 6 bases, with 15 bases between them. CDR3 length equals 15 residues. CDR1 is KGHSH, CDR2 LQKENI, per germline. The CDR3 coding sequence is TGTGCCAGCTCACCACCGTCCCAGGGCGAGGGCGAGCAGTACTTC. Protein sequence: CASSPPSQGEGEQYF.

V gene TRBV5-6 combines with J gene TRBJ1-1, with D possibly TRBD1 on 6 matching bases. Trimming pared 4 bases from V and 1 base from J, leaving 17 bases between. The CDR3 sequence is 16 residues long. CDR1 is SGHDT and CDR2 is YYEEEE in the germline V gene. The CDR3 bases are TGTGCCAGCAGCCCTCCAGGGGCAGCCTGGAACACTGAAGCTTTCTTT. It specifies CASSPPGAAWNTEAFF. Using reference TRBV5-6 and TRBJ1-1 for the parts outside the CDR3, the full variable domain is DAGVTQSPTHLIKTRGQQVTLRCSPKSGHDTVSWYQQALGQGPQFIFQYYEEEERQRGNFPDRFSGHQFPNYSSELNVNALLLGDSALYLCASSPPGAAWNTEAFFGQGTRLTVV.

This rearrangement joins TRBV11-2 to TRBJ1-1, with a possible D match to TRBD1 (6 bases). Germline CDR1 SGHAT, CDR2 FQNNGV. CDR3 length: 15 amino acids. Trimming shortened V by 4 bases and J by 4 bases, and 16 bases separated the two germline ends. The CDR3 coding sequence is TGTGCCAGCAGCTCAAACAGGGTGACGATCACTGAAGCTTTCTTT. Translating it yields CASSSNRVTITEAFF.

The chain joins TRBV2 to TRBJ1-2, with a weak D call TRBD1 (5 bases). The CDR3 is 17 amino acids. Germline assignment: CDR1 SNHLY and CDR2 FYNNEI. Trimming took 1 base from V and 0 from J, leaving 15 bases between them. The CDR3 region is CASSEVLWDYANYGYTF. CDR3 sequence (DNA): TGTGCCAGCAGTGAAGTTTTATGGGACTACGCTAACTATGGCTACACCTTC.

The rearrangement uses TRBV7-2 and TRBJ1-4; D uncertain. The germline CDR1 and CDR2 sequences are SGHTA and FQGNSA. The length of the CDR3 is 16 residues. The V gene lost 4 bases and the J gene lost 3 bases, with 15 bases spanning the gap. CDR3 in DNA: TGTGCCAGCAGCTCCCAGACCAGAGTGTCTAATGAAAAACTGTTTTTT. Protein: CASSSQTRVSNEKLFF.

This clone was recorded once. The V and J genes are TRBV5-6 and TRBJ1-5; no clear D gene. The germline CDR1 and CDR2 sequences are SGHDT and YYEEEE. The CDR3 runs to 14 residues. V shed 0 bases and J shed 1 base, with 5 bases lying between them. The CDR3 loop reads CASSLAESNQPQHF. CDR3 DNA: TGTGCCAGCAGCTTGGCCGAAAGCAATCAGCCCCAGCATTTT.

The chain is built from TRBV10-1 and TRBJ2-5; 9 bases are a match to TRBD2. Germline values: CDR1 WNHNN, CDR2 SYGVQD (reference sequence). Trimming took 5 bases from V and 2 from J; bases not matched to a gene: 3. The CDR3 has 14 residues. The CDR3 region is CASSSSGDQETQYF. The DNA of the CDR3 is TGCGCCAGCAGTTCTAGCGGGGATCAAGAGACCCAGTACTTC.

This chain uses TRBV19 with TRBJ1-2; 7 positions match TRBD1. Trimming cost V 4 bases and J 0 bases; bases outside gene matches: 2. CDR1 and CDR2 from the germline V gene are LNHDA and SQIVND (reference sequence). The CDR3 spans 14 residues. The CDR3 here is CASSRGQPNYGYTF. CDR3 DNA: TGTGCCAGTAGTAGGGGACAGCCTAACTATGGCTACACCTTC.

V gene TRBV4-1 combines with J gene TRBJ2-3; no definite D call. This CDR3 has 14 residues. Germline-derived CDR1 and CDR2 are MGHRA and YSYEKL. Trimming shortened V by 2 bases and J by 2 bases, and 8 bases separated the two germline ends. CDR3 loop: CASSQSGVTDTQYF. CDR3 coding DNA: TGCGCCAGCAGCCAATCTGGAGTCACAGATACGCAGTATTTT.

V gene TRBV5-4 combines with J gene TRBJ2-7; D might be TRBD2 (6 bases). Germline loops: CDR1 SGHNT, CDR2 YYREEE (reference sequence). Trimming pared 4 bases from V and 3 bases from J, leaving 17 bases between. The length of the CDR3 is 15 residues. The CDR3 DNA reads as TGTGCCAGCAGCCTGAGTGCCGGGAGTCTCTACGAGCAGTACTTC. This encodes CASSLSAGSLYEQYF.

The chain joins TRBV11-2 to TRBJ2-5; the match to TRBD1 covers 7 bases. Germline assignment: CDR1 SGHAT and CDR2 FQNNGV. The junction had 11 bases not matched to a gene; V was cut back by 5 bases and J by 5 bases. CDR3 length: 15 residues. This CDR3 reads CASSHRQGQGETQYF. The DNA of the CDR3 is TGTGCCAGCAGCCACCGACAGGGTCAGGGGGAGACCCAGTACTTC.